Listed here are 30 T cell receptor beta chains from one sample, sequenced in a study of shared clonotypes between healthy human individuals. The table came from immunoSEQ multiplex PCR; TCRdb's copy has only in-frame clones and leaves some out. This table has more than 400,000 clones, roughly 80% appearing once. Sequenced: PBMCs. Receptors were obtained from a woman aged 40 to 50 in good health. Some clones in this sample may be carry-over from other donors' samples.

The rearrangement links TRBV6-1 to TRBJ1-2; tentatively, D is TRBD1 (6 bases). The germline CDR1 and CDR2 sequences are MNHNS and SASEGT. This CDR3 has 15 amino acids. Trimming pared 2 bases from V and 1 base from J, leaving 11 bases between. CDR3 sequence reads: CASSERDTNNYGYTF. As DNA, the CDR3 is TGTGCCAGCAGTGAAAGGGACACCAATAACTATGGCTACACCTTC.

This chain joins TRBV5-1 and TRBJ2-7; 7 bases align to TRBD2. The J segment lost 1 base and the V segment lost 4 bases, leaving 11 bases of the junction unmatched. The CDR3 consists of 16 residues. Germline V CDR1 and CDR2: SGHRS, YFSETQ. In nucleotides, the CDR3 is TGCGCCAGCAGCCCTGATCCGCAGCGGGGTTCCTACGAGCAGTACTTC. Amino acids: CASSPDPQRGSYEQYF.

This clone was recorded once. The chain couples TRBV4-2 to TRBJ1-1; 7 nucleotides align to TRBD1. In germline, CDR1 is LGHNA, CDR2 YNFKEQ. V was clipped by 4 bases and J by 4 bases; unmatched bases: 6. The length of the CDR3 is 14 residues. Here the CDR3 DNA reads TGTGCCAGCAGCCTTCACAGGGGTTTCACTGAAGCTTTCTTT. It specifies CASSLHRGFTEAFF.

This clone appeared a single time. The V and J genes are TRBV6-6 and TRBJ2-7, with TRBD2 matching over 11 bases. The CDR3 is 16 amino acids. Germline CDR1 is MNHNY and CDR2 is SVGAGI (reference sequence). J lost 3 bases, V lost 2 bases, and 6 bases had no gene match. The CDR3 DNA follows: TGTGCCAGCAGTTACCCCTCCGGGACTAGCGGCTACGAGCAGTACTTC. This encodes CASSYPSGTSGYEQYF.

The chain combines TRBV6-6 with TRBJ1-2, with D perhaps TRBD1 (6 bases). This CDR3 region has 15 residues. Trimming shortened V by 8 bases and J by 3 bases, and 19 bases separated the two germline ends. Germline lookup yields CDR1 MNHNY and CDR2 SVGAGI (reference sequence). The CDR3 here is CASSQGQGHYYGYTF. The CDR3 DNA is TGTGCCAGCTCCCAAGGGCAGGGGCATTACTATGGCTACACCTTC.

The rearrangement links TRBV18 to TRBJ2-7; D might be TRBD1 or TRBD2, each matching 5 bases. This CDR3 contains 14 residues. The ends were cut back, 6 bases at V and 5 bases at J, with 17 bases in the middle. Germline V gene lookup returns CDR1 KGHSH and CDR2 LQKENI. CDR3 loop: CASSRGARGNEQYF. CDR3 nucleotide sequence: TGTGCCAGCTCTAGGGGCGCGAGGGGAAACGAGCAGTACTTC.

About this clone: This sequence is one base from a far larger clone and is likely a read error. The same CDR3 can be traced to other DNA sequences in this sample. The chain employs TRBV30 and TRBJ1-5; the match to TRBD1 covers 11 bases. From germline, CDR1 is GTSNPN and CDR2 SVGIG (reference sequence). CDR3 length: 15 residues. This CDR3 reads CAWKGQGASNQPQHF. The CDR3 nucleotides are TGTGCCTGGAAAGGACAGGGGGCTAGCAATCAGCCTCAGCATTTT.

J is TRBJ2-7 and V is TRBV30; the D gene is possibly TRBD1 (6 bases). This CDR3 has 13 residues. Looked up from germline, CDR1 is GTSNPN and CDR2 is SVGIG (reference sequence). With 3 bases removed from V and 3 bases from J, the gap between germline ends came to 12 bases. The CDR3 nucleotides are TGTGCCTGGAGAGACAGGTATTACTACGAGCAGTACTTC. It codes for CAWRDRYYYEQYF.

The chain carries TRBV13 and TRBJ1-3; D possibly corresponds to TRBD1 (5 bases). This CDR3 spans 14 amino acids. CDR1 is PRHDT, CDR2 FYEKMQ, per germline (reference sequence). V was trimmed by 5 bases and J by 0 bases, leaving 8 bases between them. The CDR3 reads CASSDRSSGNTIYF. For the CDR3, the DNA is TGTGCCAGCAGCGACAGAAGCTCTGGAAACACCATATATTTT.

The chain joins TRBV7-9 to TRBJ1-3, with D perhaps matching TRBD1 (6 bases). The CDR3 spans 16 residues. Germline CDR1 reads SEHNR; CDR2 reads FQNEAQ (reference sequence). With 2 bases removed from V and 0 bases from J, the gap between germline ends came to 11 bases. The CDR3 loop reads CASSLRGGRSGNTIYF. In DNA, the CDR3 is TGTGCCAGCAGCTTACGCGGGGGCCGCTCTGGAAACACCATATATTTT.

As concerns this clone: A single base is all that separates this from a far larger clone, so a read error is likely. The chain employs TRBV7-2 and TRBJ2-2; 7 nucleotides line up with TRBD2. This CDR3 contains 17 residues. Germline lookup yields CDR1 SGHTA and CDR2 FQGNSA. The CDR3 spells CASSLLLASANTGELLF. DNA for the CDR3: TGTGCCAGCAGCTTACTACTAGCGTCCGCGAACACCGGGGAGCTGCTTTTT.

This clone was counted a few times. A single base separates this from a much larger clone, so it may be a read error. The chain carries TRBV19 and TRBJ2-5; a weak D match, TRBD1 (6 bases). The CDR3 covers 13 residues. From germline, CDR1 is LNHDA and CDR2 SQIVND (reference sequence). Trimming took off 2 bases at V and 3 bases at J, with 7 bases between the two ends. CDR3 region: CASSINREETQYF. The CDR3 DNA is TGTGCCAGTAGTATAAACAGGGAAGAGACCCAGTACTTC.

The chain joins TRBV15 to TRBJ2-3; D is possibly TRBD2 (6 bases). The ends were cut back, 5 bases at V and 3 bases at J, with 15 bases in the middle. Germline V gives CDR1 LNHNV, CDR2 YYDKDF (reference sequence). The CDR3 runs 15 residues. The CDR3 DNA sequence: TGTGCCACCAGCCGCGGAGGGGTCCGGACAGATACGCAGTATTTT. As protein: CATSRGGVRTDTQYF.

This chain uses TRBV6-5 with TRBJ2-1, with TRBD2 as a possible D gene (5 bases). Trimming removed 6 bases at V and 4 bases at J, with 16 bases between. The CDR3 is 15 residues long. The V gene's germline CDR1 is MNHEY and CDR2 SVGAGI. The CDR3 DNA reads TGTGCCAGCAGAACCGGGGTAAACCAATACAATGAGCAGTTCTTC. Amino acid sequence: CASRTGVNQYNEQFF.

The rearrangement joins TRBV6-5 to TRBJ1-2, with 9 bases that match TRBD1. V was clipped by 4 bases and J by 4 bases; unmatched bases: 7. This CDR3 spans 15 amino acids. Germline V gene sequence: CDR1 MNHEY, CDR2 SVGAGI. CDR3 in amino acids: CASSSGTGTIYGYTF. The CDR3 DNA reads as TGTGCCAGCAGTTCGGGGACAGGGACAATCTATGGCTACACCTTC.

Remarks on this clone: A read error is the likely source, as a far larger clone sits one nucleotide away. Other DNA sequences in the same sample also yield this CDR3. The chain has TRBV7-9 and TRBJ1-4; D gene ambiguous. CDR1 and CDR2 (germline): SEHNR, FQNEAQ (reference sequence). CDR3 length equals 16 residues. The ends were cut back, 2 bases at V and 7 bases at J, with 17 bases in the middle. As DNA, the CDR3 is TGTGCCAGCAGCTTAAGTTCGGGTCAAGGAGGTGAAAAACTGTTTTTT. It specifies CASSLSSGQGGEKLFF.

For this clone: One base away lies a much larger clone, so this may be a sequencing read error. This chain uses TRBV28 with TRBJ1-5, with 7 bases lining up with TRBD1. The V gene end was trimmed by 6 bases and the J gene end by 5 bases; junction bases not matched to a gene: 10. This CDR3 region has 15 residues. Germline CDR1 MDHEN, CDR2 SYDVKM. The CDR3 DNA reads as TGTGCCAGCAGCAGAATCAGGGGGATTTATCAGCCCCAGCATTTT. This translates into CASSRIRGIYQPQHF.

Concerning this clone: A far larger clone is one base from this, pointing to a likely read error. Other DNA sequences in this sample translate to the same CDR3. The chain uses TRBV6-6 and TRBJ1-1, with D unresolved. Per the germline V gene, CDR1 is MNHNY and CDR2 is SVGAGI (reference sequence). This CDR3 is 15 amino acids long. V lost 0 bases and J lost 5, with 13 bases in between. The CDR3 here is CASSYSDDRATEAFF. The CDR3 DNA sequence: TGTGCCAGCAGTTACTCAGACGACCGAGCGACTGAAGCTTTCTTT.

This chain's CDR3 is CASSIEGPVGNTIYF. For the CDR3, the DNA is TGTGCCAGTAGTATAGAGGGGCCGGTCGGAAACACCATATATTTT. The chain recombines TRBV19 with TRBJ1-3; D possibly corresponds to TRBD1 (5 bases). This CDR3 has 15 amino acids. Trimming shortened V by 0 bases and J by 4 bases, and 10 bases separated the two germline ends. Germline assignment: CDR1 LNHDA and CDR2 SQIVND (reference sequence).

J is TRBJ2-7 and V is TRBV27, with 8 positions matching TRBD1. The V gene end was trimmed by 8 bases and the J gene end by 4 bases; junction bases not matched to a gene: 7. Germline assignment: CDR1 MNHEY and CDR2 SMNVEV (reference sequence). The CDR3 sequence is 13 residues long. Written as DNA, the CDR3 is TGTGCCAGCGCCGGCAGGGGGCCGTACGAGCAGTACTTC. This sequence encodes CASAGRGPYEQYF.

This chain connects TRBV4-1 to TRBJ2-2, with 8 bases that match TRBD1. The germline V gene encodes CDR1 MGHRA and CDR2 YSYEKL. With V trimmed by 10 bases and J by 7 bases, 5 bases remained unmatched. There are 12 residues in the CDR3. In DNA form, the CDR3 reads TGCGCCACGCGACAGGGGAGCGGGGAGCTGTTTTTT. It specifies CATRQGSGELFF.

There are a few counts of this clone. The chain couples TRBV7-8 to TRBJ2-7, with 7 positions matching TRBD2. The CDR3 spans 15 residues. J gave up 1 base and V 5 bases, and 8 bases lay outside the gene matches. Germline-derived CDR1 and CDR2 are SGHVS and FQNEAQ. CDR3 DNA sequence: TGTGCCAGCAGCCTTCGGGGAGGGGAATCCTACGAGCAGTACTTC. It codes for CASSLRGGESYEQYF.

A word on this clone: Given a far larger clone just one base away, this is likely a sequencing read error. CDR3 sequence: CAGSPPRGGPGQPQHF. The CDR3 coding sequence is TGTGCCGGCAGTCCGCCGCGGGGGGGCCCGGGTCAGCCCCAGCATTTT. The chain carries TRBV28 and TRBJ1-5; perhaps TRBD1 as D (6 bases). Germline assignment: CDR1 MDHEN and CDR2 SYDVKM. The CDR3 has 16 residues.

Turning to this clone: Other DNA sequences in this sample translate to the same CDR3. The CDR3 sequence is CASSLGTGSYEQYF. As DNA, the CDR3 is TGTGCCAGCAGCTTAGGGACAGGGAGCTACGAGCAGTACTTC. The chain has TRBV7-2 and TRBJ2-7; TRBD1 matches at 8 bases. Germline CDR1 reads SGHTA; CDR2 reads FQGNSA. V lost 1 base and J lost 3; bases outside the gene matches: 2. The CDR3 runs 14 residues.

Concerning this clone: A clone one base away is much larger, so this may be a read error. This chain joins TRBV18 and TRBJ2-1, with 12 bases fitting TRBD2. Looked up from germline, CDR1 is KGHSH and CDR2 is LQKENI. The CDR3 runs to 17 residues. The V and J ends lost 4 bases and 8 bases, in that order; junction bases with no gene match: 12. CDR3 in DNA: TGTGCCAGCTCACTAAAAAAGACTAGCGGGAGCGTCGATGAGCAGTTCTTC. Translated, it gives CASSLKKTSGSVDEQFF.

With respect to this clone: This likely stems from a read error, as it lies one base from a far larger clone. The rearrangement links TRBV4-2 to TRBJ2-5; unclear D gene. The J call is in doubt because the DNA end fits TRBJ2-7 better. Germline assignment: CDR1 LGHNA and CDR2 YNFKEQ. The CDR3 consists of 15 residues. Here the CDR3 reads CASSQEVDVSYEQYF. The DNA for the CDR3 is TGTGCCAGCAGCCAAGAAGTAGATGTATCCTACGAGCAGTACTTC.

Notes on this clone: This sequence is one base from a far larger clone and is likely a read error. Other DNA sequences from this sample encode an identical CDR3 as well. The chain recombines TRBV6-5 with TRBJ1-2; D is unclear. The CDR3 has 12 amino acids. Germline V gives CDR1 MNHEY, CDR2 SVGAGI. The V end lost 9 bases, the J end lost 7 bases, and 15 bases lay between the germline ends. The CDR3 sequence: CASATGVGGYTF. DNA for the CDR3: TGTGCCAGTGCTACGGGCGTTGGTGGCTACACCTTC.

This rearrangement joins TRBV18 to TRBJ2-1, with 12 bases identical to TRBD1. The germline V gene encodes CDR1 KGHSH and CDR2 LQKENI. J gave up 7 bases and V 2 bases, and 12 bases lay outside the gene matches. This CDR3 is built from 18 residues. CDR3 region: CASSPFFPGTGGENEQFF. CDR3 coding DNA: TGTGCCAGCTCACCATTCTTTCCGGGGACAGGGGGCGAGAATGAGCAGTTCTTC.

This clone was seen a handful of times. This chain links TRBV5-1 with TRBJ1-3; possibly TRBD1 for D (5 bases). V shed 4 bases and J shed 0 bases, with 8 bases lying between them. This CDR3 region has 14 residues. In germline, CDR1 is SGHRS, CDR2 YFSETQ. CDR3 loop: CASSPQDSGNTIYF. CDR3 in DNA: TGCGCCAGCAGCCCACAGGACTCTGGAAACACCATATATTTT. Looking up the rest from reference TRBV5-1 and TRBJ1-3 gives the full variable domain: KAGVTQTPRYLIKTRGQQVTLSCSPISGHRSVSWYQQTPGQGLQFLFEYFSETQRNKGNFPGRFSGRQFSNSRSEMNVSTLELGDSALYLCASSPQDSGNTIYFGEGSWLTVV.

The chain has TRBV7-3 and TRBJ1-3; D may be TRBD1 (6 bases). The CDR3 sequence is 17 residues long. Deletions cut 5 bases from V and 4 bases from J, with 21 bases between. From germline, CDR1 is SGHTA and CDR2 FQGTGA. This chain's CDR3 is CASSLIPQGSAGNTIYF. DNA for the CDR3: TGTGCCAGCAGCCTAATTCCACAGGGATCGGCGGGAAACACCATATATTTT.